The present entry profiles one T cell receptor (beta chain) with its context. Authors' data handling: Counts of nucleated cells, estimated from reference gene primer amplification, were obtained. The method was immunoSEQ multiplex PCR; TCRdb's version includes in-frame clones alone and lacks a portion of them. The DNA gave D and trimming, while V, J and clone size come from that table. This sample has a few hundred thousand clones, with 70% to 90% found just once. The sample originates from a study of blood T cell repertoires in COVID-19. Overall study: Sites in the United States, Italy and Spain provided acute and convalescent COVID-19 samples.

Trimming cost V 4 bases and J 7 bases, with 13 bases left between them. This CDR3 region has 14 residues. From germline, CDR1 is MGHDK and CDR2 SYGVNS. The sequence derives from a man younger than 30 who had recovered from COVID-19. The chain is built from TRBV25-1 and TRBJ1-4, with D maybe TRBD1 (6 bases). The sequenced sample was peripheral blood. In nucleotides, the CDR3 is TGTGCCAGCAGTGTAGGGGGGGGTTTTGAAAAACTGTTTTTT. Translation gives CASSVGGGFEKLFF.